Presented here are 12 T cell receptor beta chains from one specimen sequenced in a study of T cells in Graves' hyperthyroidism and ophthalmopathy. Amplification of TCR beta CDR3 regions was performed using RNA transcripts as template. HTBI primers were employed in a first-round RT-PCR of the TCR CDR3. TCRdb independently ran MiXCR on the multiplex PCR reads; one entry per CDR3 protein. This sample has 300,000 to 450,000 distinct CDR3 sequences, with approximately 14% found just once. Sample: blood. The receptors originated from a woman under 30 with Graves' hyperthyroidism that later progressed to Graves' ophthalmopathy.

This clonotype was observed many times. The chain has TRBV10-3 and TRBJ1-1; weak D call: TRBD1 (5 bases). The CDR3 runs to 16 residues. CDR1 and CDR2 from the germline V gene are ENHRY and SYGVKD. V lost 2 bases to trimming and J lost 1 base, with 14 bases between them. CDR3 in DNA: TGTGCCATCAGTGAGGGACCCGTACAGGCGAACACTGAAGCTTTCTTT. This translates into CAISEGPVQANTEAFF.

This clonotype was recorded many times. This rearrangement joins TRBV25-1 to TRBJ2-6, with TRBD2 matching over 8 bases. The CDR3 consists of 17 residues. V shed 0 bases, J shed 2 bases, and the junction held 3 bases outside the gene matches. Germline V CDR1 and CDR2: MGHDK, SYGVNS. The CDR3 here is CASSEYPGGAGANVLTF. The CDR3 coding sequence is TGTGCCAGCAGTGAATACCCGGGAGGGGCTGGGGCCAACGTCCTGACTTTC.

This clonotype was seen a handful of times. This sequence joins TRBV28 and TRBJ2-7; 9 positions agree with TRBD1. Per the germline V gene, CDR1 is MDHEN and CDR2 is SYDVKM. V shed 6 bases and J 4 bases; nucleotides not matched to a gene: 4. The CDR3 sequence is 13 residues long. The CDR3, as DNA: TGTGCCAGCAGGACAGGGGGGGAATACGAGCAGTACTTC. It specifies CASRTGGEYEQYF.

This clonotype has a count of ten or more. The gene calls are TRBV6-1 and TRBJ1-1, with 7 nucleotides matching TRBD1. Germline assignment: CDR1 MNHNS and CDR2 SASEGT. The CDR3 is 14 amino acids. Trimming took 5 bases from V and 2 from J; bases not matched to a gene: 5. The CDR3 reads CASSYGTENTEAFF. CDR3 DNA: TGTGCCAGCAGTTACGGGACAGAAAACACTGAAGCTTTCTTT.

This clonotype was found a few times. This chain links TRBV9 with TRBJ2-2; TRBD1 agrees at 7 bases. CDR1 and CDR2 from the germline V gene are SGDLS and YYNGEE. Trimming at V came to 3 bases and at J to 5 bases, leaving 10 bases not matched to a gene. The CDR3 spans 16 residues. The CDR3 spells CASSEGRGQETGELFF. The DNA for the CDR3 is TGTGCCAGCAGCGAGGGAAGGGGGCAAGAGACCGGGGAGCTGTTTTTT.

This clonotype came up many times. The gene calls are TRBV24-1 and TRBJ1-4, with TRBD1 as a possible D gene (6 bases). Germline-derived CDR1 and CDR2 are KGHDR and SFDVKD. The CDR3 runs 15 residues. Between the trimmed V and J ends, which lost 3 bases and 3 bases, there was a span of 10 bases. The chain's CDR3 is CATSDLGAPNEKLFF. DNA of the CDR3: TGTGCCACCAGTGATCTGGGGGCTCCTAATGAAAAACTGTTTTTT.

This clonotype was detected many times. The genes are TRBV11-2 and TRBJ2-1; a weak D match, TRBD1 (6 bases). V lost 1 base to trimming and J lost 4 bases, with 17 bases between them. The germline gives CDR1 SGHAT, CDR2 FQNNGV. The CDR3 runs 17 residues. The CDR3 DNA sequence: TGTGCCAGCAGCTTAGGCCCCAGGGGAAATTTGTACAATGAGCAGTTCTTC. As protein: CASSLGPRGNLYNEQFF.

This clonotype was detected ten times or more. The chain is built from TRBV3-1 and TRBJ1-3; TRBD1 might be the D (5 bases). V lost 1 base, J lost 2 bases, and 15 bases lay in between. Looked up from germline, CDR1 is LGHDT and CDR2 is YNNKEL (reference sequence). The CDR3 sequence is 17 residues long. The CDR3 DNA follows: TGTGCCAGCAGCCAAGGTTCCTTGGGGGTTGCTGGAAACACCATATATTTT. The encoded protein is CASSQGSLGVAGNTIYF.

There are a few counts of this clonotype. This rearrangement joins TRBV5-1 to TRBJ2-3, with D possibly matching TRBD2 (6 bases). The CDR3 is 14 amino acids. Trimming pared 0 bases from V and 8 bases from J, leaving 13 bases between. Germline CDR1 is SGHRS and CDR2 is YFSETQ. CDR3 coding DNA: TGCGCCAGCAGCTTGGAAACGGGGGTCGGTACGCAGTATTTT. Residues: CASSLETGVGTQYF.

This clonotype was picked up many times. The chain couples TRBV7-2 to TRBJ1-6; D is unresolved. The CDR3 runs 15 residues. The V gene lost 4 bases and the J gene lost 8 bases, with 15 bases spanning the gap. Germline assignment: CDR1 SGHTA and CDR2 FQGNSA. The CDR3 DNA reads TGTGCCAGCAGCTCGCTGGGTCGGGCTGATTCACCCCTCCACTTT. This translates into CASSSLGRADSPLHF.

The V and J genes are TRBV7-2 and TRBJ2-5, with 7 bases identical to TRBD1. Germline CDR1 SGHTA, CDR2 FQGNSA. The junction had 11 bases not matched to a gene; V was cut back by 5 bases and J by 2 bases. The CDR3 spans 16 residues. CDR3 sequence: CASSLSWTGRQETQYF. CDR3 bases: TGTGCCAGCAGCCTTTCCTGGACAGGACGACAAGAGACCCAGTACTTC.

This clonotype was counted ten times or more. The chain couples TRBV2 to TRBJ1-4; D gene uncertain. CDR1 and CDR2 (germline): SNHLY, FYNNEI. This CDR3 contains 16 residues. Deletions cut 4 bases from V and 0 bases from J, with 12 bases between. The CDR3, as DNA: TGTGCCAGCAGTGGAGAGGTCGGGGCAACTAATGAAAAACTGTTTTTT. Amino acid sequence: CASSGEVGATNEKLFF.